Described below is a single TCR beta chain sequence and its context. Its antigen is currently not known. Qualities for individual bases were not recorded, and no much larger clone is one base off. TCR cDNA was made using 5'RACE template switching, a step that added a universal primer site and unique molecular identifiers. Priming for cDNA synthesis came from both the TCR alpha and TCR beta constant segments. Library amplification involved two PCR steps, and the second step added sample barcodes and sequencing adapters. Sequencing of the libraries was done on either Illumina HiSeq 2500 (2x100 bp) or NovaSeq (2x150 bp). Regarding the original processing steps: MIGEC handled demultiplexing of reads and collapsing into UMI consensus sequences, while MiXCR performed V(D)J alignment. Vaccine-responding clonotypes were defined with edgeR using replicate PBMC samples, requiring FDR below 0.01 and a log2 fold change above 5 up to day 15. Each bulk clonotype was labeled CD4 or CD8 based on which sequenced repertoire, CD4 or CD8, contained the clonotype at higher abundance. In TCRdb, the public reads were trimmed at Q25 with fastp and aligned with MiXCR, with productive beta chains retained. One record per CDR3 amino acid sequence lists the most common genes and DNA. TCRdb, rather than the study authors, made the V and J calls. A total of under 550,000 distinct CDR3 sequences appear in this sample, around a fifth of them only once. Around 17% of the sample is in the top ten clones.

This sample's treatment or condition label indicates: live attenuated yellow fever vaccine strain. Two biological replicates of bulk PBMCs were collected at each blood-draw timepoint. A standard Ficoll-Paque protocol was used to isolate PBMCs from peripheral blood. TriZol was used to extract RNA from bulk PBMCs, CD4 and CD8 fractions, and dextramer-positive and dextramer-negative fractions. The record originates from a study of T cells after yellow fever vaccination (dated 2019 in TCRdb). For context, the study as a whole: Libraries from fractions with low cell numbers were prepared with the SMART-Seq v4 Ultra Low Input RNA kit. To follow T-cell clones before and after both primary and booster YFV17D yellow fever vaccination, bulk TCR alpha and beta repertoires underwent longitudinal sequencing. Two healthy male donors made up the cohort, one aged 18 to 30 years and the other aged 30 to 39 years. Blood was drawn at multiple timepoints before and after primary and secondary immunization, with bulk PBMC replicates and cell subsets isolated.

Summary of the overall study and its limitations: The study included only a couple of donors, which limits how far the findings can be generalized. The secondary T-cell response was found to be weaker but faster than the primary response, with a peak reached on day 5 rather than on day 15. FACS-sorted repertoires could contain abundant contaminating clonotypes from the bulk population, so computational filtering was required. After the booster, most clones that had expanded after primary vaccination were detected again (roughly 96% of CD4 and around nine tenths of CD8), suggesting broad maintenance of memory. A small fraction of clonotypes appeared in both the CD4 and CD8 compartments, likely as a result of convergent recombination.

This sample comprised PBMCs, obtained 20 to 25 days after the first yellow fever vaccination. The source of this sequence is a man aged 18 to 30 who received the YFV17D yellow fever vaccine.

The DNA sequence follows: TGTGCCAGCAGTCAATCAGGGGGCCCACGAGGGTTCTTC. Its translation reads: CASSQSGGPRGFF. The rearrangement joined TRBV7-9 to TRBJ2-1, and TRBD1 aligns with 8 junction nucleotides. The germline V and J ends show losses of 6 bases and 15 bases respectively, and no gene match explains 13 bases of the junction. The germline V gene encodes CDR1 SEHNR and CDR2 FQNEAQ (reference sequence). The CDR3 runs 13 amino acids, cysteine and phenylalanine included. Just the 39-base CDR3 DNA is kept, in frame starting at base 1.